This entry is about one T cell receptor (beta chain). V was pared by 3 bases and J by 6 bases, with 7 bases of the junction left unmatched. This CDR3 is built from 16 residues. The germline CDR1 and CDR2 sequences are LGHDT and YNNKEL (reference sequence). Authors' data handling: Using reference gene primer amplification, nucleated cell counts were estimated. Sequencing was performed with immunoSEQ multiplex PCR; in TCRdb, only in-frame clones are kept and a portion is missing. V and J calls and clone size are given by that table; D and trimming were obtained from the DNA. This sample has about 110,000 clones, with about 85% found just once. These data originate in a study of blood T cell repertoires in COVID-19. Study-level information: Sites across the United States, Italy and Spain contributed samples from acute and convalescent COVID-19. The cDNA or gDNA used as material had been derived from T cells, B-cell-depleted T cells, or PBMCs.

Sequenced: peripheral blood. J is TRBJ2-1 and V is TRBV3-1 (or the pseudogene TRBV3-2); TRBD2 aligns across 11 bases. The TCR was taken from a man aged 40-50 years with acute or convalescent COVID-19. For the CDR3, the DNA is TGTGCCAGCAGCCACCGACTAGCGGGGAATCGCAATGAGCAGTTCTTC. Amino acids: CASSHRLAGNRNEQFF.